This TCR beta chain was captured by sequencing in a study of T-cell memory formation after mild COVID-19. Study conclusions and caveats: Clones that contracted clustered mainly in CM and EM if CD4+ and in EMRA if CD8+. The study detected some responding clones in pre-infection memory, suggesting cross-reactive memory joined. Clones that got smaller from day 15 to 85 had even CD4/CD8, while clones growing later tipped toward CD4+.

TCRdb passed the 5' RACE reads through MiXCR, listing each CDR3 protein once. The data contain 300,000 or so distinct CDR3 sequences, 15% to 20% of them singletons. As regards this clonotype: Its antigen is unknown.

The sequencing sample was made of PBMCs or a T cell subset sorted from them (not recorded which). The origin of this receptor is a man younger than 30 who had mild COVID-19 (a few samples of this study predate the infection). Cell type and time point are not known.

This CDR3 is CASSLDQGYGEQFF. DNA for the CDR3: TGCGCCAGCAGCTTGGACCAGGGGTATGGTGAGCAGTTCTTC. The chain uses TRBV5-1 and TRBJ2-1, with D maybe TRBD1 (6 bases). The V end was cut by 0 bases, the J end by 9 bases, with 13 bases between. Germline values: CDR1 SGHRS, CDR2 YFSETQ. CDR3 length: 14 residues.